This T cell receptor (beta chain) was found in a study of blood T cell repertoires in COVID-19. Original handling: Reference gene primer amplification yielded estimated nucleated cell counts. Sequencing used immunoSEQ multiplex PCR; TCRdb keeps in-frame clones, though not all of them. D and trimming come from the DNA, and the V and J calls and clone size come from that table. Counted here are a few hundred thousand clones, more than 70% occurring once; the ten biggest clones make up approximately 3%. Germline CDR1 is MNHEY and CDR2 is SVGAGI. V shed 7 bases and J shed 5 bases, with 14 bases lying between them. This CDR3 is 13 amino acids long.

Material for sequencing was peripheral blood. The chain employs TRBV6-5 and TRBJ1-2, with a weak D call TRBD1 (5 bases). This TCR came from a woman in her twenties or thirties with COVID-19, enrolled during active disease. CDR3 loop: CASTPNRLYGYTF. The CDR3 DNA reads as TGTGCCAGCACCCCGAACAGGTTATATGGCTACACCTTC.